The entry below gives a single T cell receptor (beta chain) sequence along with its context. What it binds is not known. A second PCR of roughly 7 to 11 cycles used a sample-barcoded 5' primer and a J-beta primer mix. TCRdb reanalysed the 5' RACE reads using MiXCR and keeps one entry per CDR3 protein. The sample includes over a million distinct CDR3 sequences, over 35% of them seen just once. This CDR3 has 15 amino acids. V lost 6 bases and J lost 4, with 17 bases in between. Germline CDR1 and CDR2: SEHNR and FQNEAQ (reference sequence). This record comes from a study of blood T cells in healthy people across ages. Study observations and caveats: Leaving the PBMCs unsorted stopped any conclusive comparison of naive versus antigen-experienced cells. TCR beta diversity per million T cells fell roughly linearly with age. Long-lived donors carried more naive CD4+ cells and greater diversity than aged donors.

Each of the donors had roughly 9.3 milliliters of peripheral blood drawn into EDTA-treated Vacutainer tubes. The rearrangement links TRBV7-9 to TRBJ2-3; tentative D call: TRBD2 (6 bases). Sequencing used blood. This clonotype was obtained from a woman between 55 and 75 years old in good health. The CDR3 spells CASSQNLGGADTQYF. In DNA form, the CDR3 reads TGTGCCAGCAGTCAAAACCTCGGCGGGGCAGATACGCAGTATTTT.